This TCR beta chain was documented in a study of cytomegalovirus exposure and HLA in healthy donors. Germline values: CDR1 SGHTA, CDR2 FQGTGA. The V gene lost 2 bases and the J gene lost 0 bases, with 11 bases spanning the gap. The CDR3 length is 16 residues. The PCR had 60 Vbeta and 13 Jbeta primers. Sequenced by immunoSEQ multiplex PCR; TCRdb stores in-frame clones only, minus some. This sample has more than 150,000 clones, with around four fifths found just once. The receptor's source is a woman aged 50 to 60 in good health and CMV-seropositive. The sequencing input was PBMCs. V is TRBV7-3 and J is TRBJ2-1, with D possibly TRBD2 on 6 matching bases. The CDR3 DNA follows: TGTGCCAGCAGCTTATCGGGACTCGGCTCCTACAATGAGCAGTTCTTC. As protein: CASSLSGLGSYNEQFF.